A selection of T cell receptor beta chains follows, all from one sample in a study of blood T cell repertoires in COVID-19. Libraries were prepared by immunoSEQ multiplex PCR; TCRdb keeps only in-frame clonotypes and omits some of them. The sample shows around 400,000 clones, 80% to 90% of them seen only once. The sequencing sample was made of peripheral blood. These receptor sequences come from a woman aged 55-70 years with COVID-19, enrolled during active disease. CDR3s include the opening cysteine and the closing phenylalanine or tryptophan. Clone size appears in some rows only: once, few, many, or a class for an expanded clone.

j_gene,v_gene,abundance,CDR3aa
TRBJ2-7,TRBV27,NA,CASSFNTYEQYF
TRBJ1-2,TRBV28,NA,CASRAGGGALYGYTF
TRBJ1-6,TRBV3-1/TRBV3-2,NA,CASSVTVPNSPLHF
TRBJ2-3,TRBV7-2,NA,CASSPPADTQYF
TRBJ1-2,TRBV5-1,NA,CASSLGGGGGYGYTF
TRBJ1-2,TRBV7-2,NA,CASSLDSGNYGYTF
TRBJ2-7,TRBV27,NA,CASHIDRGYEQYF
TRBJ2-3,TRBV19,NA,CASSIYPAGGPDTQYF
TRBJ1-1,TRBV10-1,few,CASNARQGRNTEAFF
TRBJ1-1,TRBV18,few,CASSKAGPTEAFF
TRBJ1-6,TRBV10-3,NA,CAISESAGSPLHF
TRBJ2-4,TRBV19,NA,CASRPEGRDIQYF
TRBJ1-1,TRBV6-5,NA,CASSYTRRKNTEAFF
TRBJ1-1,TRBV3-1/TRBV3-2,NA,CASSQKNGDTEAFF
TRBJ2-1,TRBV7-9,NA,CASSPPGILGLGEQFF
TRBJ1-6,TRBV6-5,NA,CASSYSNNSPLHF
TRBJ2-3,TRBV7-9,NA,CASSLGLAGVTDTQYF
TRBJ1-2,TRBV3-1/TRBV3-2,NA,CASSQVQGNYGYTF
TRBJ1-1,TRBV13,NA,CASSHRDRGRDTEAFF
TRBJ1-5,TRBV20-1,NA,CSLGDQPQHF
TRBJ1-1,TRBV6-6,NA,CASRLGVNTEAFF
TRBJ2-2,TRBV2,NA,CASSERQGTLLELFF
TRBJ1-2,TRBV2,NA,CASSERQGSNYGYTF
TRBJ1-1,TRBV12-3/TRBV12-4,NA,CASSLTENTEAFF
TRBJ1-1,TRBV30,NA,CAWSGQPNTEAFF
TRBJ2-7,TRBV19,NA,CATMVDGTKSHEQYF
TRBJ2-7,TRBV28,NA,CASRARDRGRAEQYF
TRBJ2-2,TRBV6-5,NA,CASSPGTGGIGELFF
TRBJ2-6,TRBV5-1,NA,CASSVYSGANVLTF
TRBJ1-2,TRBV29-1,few,CSVAGSGGYTF
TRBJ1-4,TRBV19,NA,CASSIPPASEKLFF
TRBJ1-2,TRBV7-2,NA,CASSLYIDRATGGYTF
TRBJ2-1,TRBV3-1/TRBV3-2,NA,CASSQGGRNEQFF
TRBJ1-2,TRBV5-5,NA,CASSFQTETYGYTF
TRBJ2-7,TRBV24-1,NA,CATSEPGAGDEQYF
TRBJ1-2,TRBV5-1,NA,CASSLYLTRGVNYGYTF
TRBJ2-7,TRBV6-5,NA,CASRMNTGGLYEQYF
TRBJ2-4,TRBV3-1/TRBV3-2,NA,CASSQKITRDAKNIQYF
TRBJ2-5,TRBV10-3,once,CAIKPGQGVETQYF
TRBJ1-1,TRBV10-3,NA,CAISLGLGTEAFF
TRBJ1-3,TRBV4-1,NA,CASSRGYAGQSSGNTIYF
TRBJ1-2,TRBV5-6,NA,CASSWGGLRGYGYTF
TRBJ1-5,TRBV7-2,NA,CASSSRGIDQPQHF
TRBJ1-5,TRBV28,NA,CASSSGVQPQHF
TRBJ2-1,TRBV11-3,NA,CASSQRRGGGPYNEQFF
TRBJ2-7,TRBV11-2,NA,CASSLGQVPYEQYF
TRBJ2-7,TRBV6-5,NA,CASRPGQAGFPEQYF
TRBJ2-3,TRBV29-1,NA,CSVEDIDSRSTDTQYF
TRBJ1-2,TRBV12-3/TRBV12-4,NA,CASSRGTNYGYTF
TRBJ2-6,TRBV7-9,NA,CASSEDRAGANVLTF
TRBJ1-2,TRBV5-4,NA,CASSSPTEGAGYGYTF
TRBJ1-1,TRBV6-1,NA,CASSESPGFTEAFF
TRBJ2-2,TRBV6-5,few,CASIPRQANTGELFF
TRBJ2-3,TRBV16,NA,CASSQPRVTDTQYF
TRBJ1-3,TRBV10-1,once,CASKSPYRGSSGNTIYF
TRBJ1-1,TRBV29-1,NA,CSVETSTEAFF
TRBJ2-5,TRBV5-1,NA,CASSLTGTSETQYF
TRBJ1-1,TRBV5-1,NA,CASSLGQVNTEAFF